The rows below give T cell receptor beta chains drawn from one sample of a study of spatial heterogeneity in lung cancer. TCRdb called the 5' RACE reads again in MiXCR, with one record for every CDR3 protein. This sample has tens of thousands of distinct CDR3 sequences; about 14% occur once, and the top ten carry under 7.5%. The starting material was PBMCs, obtained at surgery. These TCRs come from a male donor with early-stage non-small cell lung cancer. CDR3s include the opening cysteine and the closing phenylalanine or tryptophan. A D gene is named only where the DNA matches it firmly. Size is stated for part of the rows, as once, few or many counts, or as a class when the clone is expanded.

j_call v_call clone_size d_call cdr3_nt cdr3_aa
TRBJ2-7 TRBV7-9 many TRBD2 TGTGCCAGCAGCTTAACCCCTAGCGGACCGCTCCCCCAGGGTTACGAGCAGTACTTC CASSLTPSGPLPQGYEQYF
TRBJ2-7 TRBV5-1 many - TGCGCCAGCAGCTTGGCCCTTCCAGGGCACTACGAGCAGTACTTC CASSLALPGHYEQYF
TRBJ1-5 TRBV6-2/TRBV6-3 many TRBD1 TGTGCCAGCAGTCCCGGGACAGGGGCTAACAATCAGCCCCAGCATTTT CASSPGTGANNQPQHF
TRBJ2-7 TRBV3-1 many - TGTGCCAGCAGTCAGACAGCCTCCTACGAGCAGTACTTC CASSQTASYEQYF
TRBJ2-2 TRBV11-2 few TRBD2 TGTGCCAGCAGCTTCGGGGCGACTAGCGGGAGTAACACCGGGGAGCTGTTTTTT CASSFGATSGSNTGELFF
TRBJ1-2 TRBV5-6 - - TGTGCCAGCACCGATATTATCCGGGACGGCATCTATGGCTACACCTTC CASTDIIRDGIYGYTF
TRBJ2-7 TRBV4-3 few - - CASSFQVSSSYEQYF
TRBJ1-1 TRBV5-1 - TRBD1 TGCGCCAGCAGCTTCGGAGGGACAGGCGGCACGGGGGATGAAGCTTTCTTT CASSFGGTGGTGDEAFF
TRBJ1-1 TRBV10-3 few - TGTGCCATCAGTGGTAAGAGTGAGGGACGCCTGAACACTGAAGCTTTCTTT CAISGKSEGRLNTEAFF
TRBJ1-4 TRBV7-9 many - TGTGCCAGCAGCCCCCCCGGGGTGGGCCCTAATGAAAAACTGTTTTTT CASSPPGVGPNEKLFF
TRBJ2-3 TRBV15 few - TGTGCCACCAGCAGAGATCGAGTCTACACAGATACGCAGTATTTT CATSRDRVYTDTQYF
TRBJ2-7 TRBV18 - - TGTGCCAGCTCACCACCGGATGGGTTCTCCTACGAGCAGTACTTC CASSPPDGFSYEQYF
TRBJ1-1 TRBV29-1 many - TGCAGCGTTGAGTCCGGATCTGACGCTTTCTTT CSVESGSDAFF
TRBJ2-7 TRBV25-1 few TRBD1 TGTGCCAGCAGGGTCGGGACAGCCTACGAGCAGTACTTC CASRVGTAYEQYF
TRBJ1-5 TRBV12-3/TRBV12-4 - - TGTGCCAGCAGCACCGTAGGTAGCAATCAGCCCCAGCATTTT CASSTVGSNQPQHF
TRBJ1-2 TRBV19 few - TGTGCCAGTAGTACCCCTCCCGGCGGCTACACCTTC CASSTPPGGYTF
TRBJ2-1 TRBV28 - - TGTGCCAGCACCGATACAGGACTCTCTGCCAATGAGCAGTTCTTC CASTDTGLSANEQFF
TRBJ1-1 TRBV30 few - TGTGCCTGGAGTGTAATAGGGGCGGTGGGTGAAGCTGAAGCTTTCTTT CAWSVIGAVGEAEAFF
TRBJ2-5 TRBV7-3 - - TGTGCCAGCAGCTTCGGGGTTGGAGAGACCCAGTACTTC CASSFGVGETQYF